Below, 2 T cell receptor beta chains from the same sample are listed, as sequenced in a study of T cell changes during pregnancy in multiple sclerosis. Only in-frame clones appear in the TCRdb table, and some are missing; sequencing was by immunoSEQ multiplex PCR. The sample includes tens of thousands of clones, roughly 91% seen only once; the top ten take almost 4.5%. The sequencing used peripheral blood, collected in the second trimester of pregnancy. The receptor set was obtained from a female donor in good health, enrolled as a control in a pregnancy study.

V gene TRBV9 combines with J gene TRBJ1-2; D is possibly TRBD1 (5 bases). The germline CDR1 and CDR2 sequences are SGDLS and YYNGEE. The CDR3 is made up of 15 amino acids. V was trimmed by 2 bases and J by 7 bases, leaving 18 bases between them. CDR3 sequence reads: CASSVRQRGGGGYTF. CDR3 DNA: TGTGCCAGCAGCGTGCGACAGCGGGGTGGAGGTGGCTACACCTTC.

The CDR3 is CASSLELRGLWDEQYF. DNA of the CDR3: TGCGCCAGCAGCTTGGAATTGAGGGGGCTGTGGGACGAGCAGTACTTC. The J gene is TRBJ2-7, the V gene TRBV5-1; 7 bases fit TRBD1. This CDR3 is built from 16 residues. Germline V gene sequence: CDR1 SGHRS, CDR2 YFSETQ. The junction had 11 bases not matched to a gene; V was cut back by 0 bases and J by 5 bases.